Below, 2 T cell receptor beta chains from the same sample are listed, as sequenced in a study of blood T cells in healthy people across ages. The second PCR ran about 6 to 12 cycles with a sample-barcoded 5' primer and J-beta primers. TCRdb ran MiXCR on the 5' RACE reads and lists one entry per CDR3 protein. The table lists over 1,200,000 distinct CDR3 sequences, roughly 60% of them singletons. Sequencing was carried out using blood. These receptors were collected from a young man in good health.

The chain employs TRBV2 and TRBJ2-1; 8 bases map to TRBD2. Trimming at V came to 8 bases and at J to 10 bases, leaving 7 bases not matched to a gene. The germline CDR1 and CDR2 sequences are SNHLY and FYNNEI. CDR3 length: 12 amino acids. The CDR3 coding sequence is TGTGCCAGCTCAGCGGGGGAAAGGGAGCAGTTCTTC. Its protein product is CASSAGEREQFF.

Here the CDR3 reads CASSPAATGTDTQYF. Written as DNA, the CDR3 is TGTGCCAGCAGCCCAGCCGCGACGGGAACAGATACGCAGTATTTT. V usage is TRBV3-1 and J usage is TRBJ2-3, with D tentatively TRBD2 (5 bases). There are 15 residues in the CDR3. Trimming took 4 bases from V and 3 from J, leaving 14 bases between them. Per germline, CDR1 LGHDT and CDR2 YNNKEL (reference sequence).